What follows describes a single T cell receptor beta chain. The clone's antigen remains unknown. Base qualities are missing; no much larger clone stands one base away. The entry originates in a study of CD8+CD57+ T cells in acquired aplastic anemia (dated by TCRdb to between 2017 and 2018). Context from the whole study: Extracted DNA from sorted CD4+ and CD8+ cells averaged approximately 3 ug, ranging from about 0.18 to 27.4 ug. CD8+CD57+ expansion was defined as a frequency above the mean frequency observed in healthy subjects. Overall study results and their limits: No significant difference in CD8+ Simpson's diversity was found between patients and healthy controls (P=0.060). Approximately 31 CD8+ CDR3 sequences were found in both patients and controls but appeared to be highly expressed in patients and within the immunodominant clones of the patients.

Genomic DNA served as template for TCR beta VDJ combination and CDR3 sequence profiling. An Illumina HiSeq 2000 was used for TCR repertoire sequencing. As for how the authors treated the data: TRBV/TRBJ rearrangement plots, CDR3 size and DJ length profiles, and Simpson's diversity index were used to evaluate the repertoires. Whichever DNA sequence was most abundant in the deep sequencing data was defined as the immunodominant clone. CDR3 amino acid sequences were checked for sharing across subjects and were also compared against the VDJdb database and published repertoires. TCRdb reworked the public reads: Q25 trimming with fastp, MiXCR clone assembly, productive beta chains retained. Rows are combined by CDR3 protein, so each entry shows the most common genes and DNA. TCRdb, rather than the study authors, made the V and J calls. The sample table shows some 200,000 distinct CDR3 sequences, and approximately 50% are seen once. The ten largest clonotypes hold about 9.5% of the sample.

Patients chosen for sequencing had shown expansion of CD8+CD57+ cells by flow cytometry. Severe acquired aplastic anemia was diagnosed in all patients according to International Study of Aplastic Anemia and Agranulocytosis and Camitta criteria. No therapy had been received by the patients at the time of blood sampling. In the study, sorted CD4+ and CD8+ blood T cells from patients with severe aplastic anemia and from healthy subjects underwent deep sequencing of TCR repertoires. Patients were enrolled under clinicaltrials.gov protocols 00001620, 01623167, 00001397, 00071045, 00081523 and 00961064 in the USA. Ficoll-Paque density gradient centrifugation was used to isolate peripheral blood mononuclear cells. Before DNA extraction, CD4+ and CD8+ T cells were sorted with FACS or magnetic beads. The sequencing sample was made of sorted CD4+, CD8+, or CD8+CD57+ T cells (not recorded which) from PBMCs. This clonotype was sampled from a human donor with aplastic anemia.

The CDR3 protein sequence reads: CATAETGSGNEQFF. The nucleotide sequence is TGTGCCACCGCCGAAACAGGGTCAGGCAATGAGCAGTTCTTC. The sequence links TRBV24-1 to TRBJ2-1, with TRBD1 as a weak D call on 6 bases. V loses 9 bases of germline sequence and J loses 6 bases, and the interval between the two ends is 17 bases. The germline V gene provides CDR1 KGHDR and CDR2 SFDVKD. The CDR3 runs 14 residues from the cysteine to the phenylalanine. The entry retains the CDR3 DNA only, 42 bases that are in frame from base 1.